This T cell receptor (beta chain) was sequenced during a study of blood T cell repertoires in COVID-19. V lost 5 bases and J 0 bases, leaving 11 bases between the germline ends. CDR1 is SGHTA, CDR2 FQGNSA, per germline. The CDR3 is made up of 15 amino acids. The protocol was immunoSEQ multiplex PCR, while the TCRdb copy is restricted to in-frame clones and leaves out a portion. Of tens of thousands of clones detected, around 83% appear once; the ten largest clones hold roughly 25%. Sample: peripheral blood. This receptor was obtained from a man between 60 and 70 years old with acute or convalescent COVID-19. The chain combines TRBV7-2 with TRBJ1-5; D is unclear. The chain's CDR3 is CASSKLEYSNQPQHF. The DNA of the CDR3 is TGTGCCAGCAGCAAGCTGGAGTATAGCAATCAGCCCCAGCATTTT.